This record covers a single TCR beta chain. Its target is not known. The data were obtained in a study of PD-1 blockade in classical Hodgkin lymphoma. Study-level points and caveats: Patients newly diagnosed and complete responders had comparable baseline diversity. Newly diagnosed patients were said to have less baseline TCR diversity than healthy donors did.

The CDR3 sequence is 14 residues long. The ends were cut back, 2 bases at V and 3 bases at J, with 8 bases in the middle. Looked up from germline, CDR1 is MNHEY and CDR2 is SVGAGI. Data came from immunoSEQ multiplex PCR; TCRdb stores just in-frame clones and leaves some out. The sample lists about 93,000 clones; around 90% were seen once. All patients relapsed after autologous stem cell transplantation, and brentuximab vedotin exposure varied. Sequenced here: peripheral blood mononuclear cells (PBMCs), sampled before the second cycle of nivolumab. The clonotype was recovered from a human donor with classical Hodgkin lymphoma. J is TRBJ1-5 and V is TRBV6-5; D not certain. The CDR3 sequence is CASSYKTVNQPQHF. CDR3 DNA sequence: TGTGCCAGCAGTTACAAAACAGTCAATCAGCCCCAGCATTTT.